This T cell receptor (beta chain) is from a study of blood T cell repertoires in COVID-19. At the level of the study: Sites in the United States, Italy and Spain provided acute and convalescent COVID-19 samples. PBMCs, B-cell-depleted T cells, or T cells were the source of the cDNA or gDNA that made up the material.

This CDR3 is 12 amino acids long. The ends lost 2 bases at V and 6 bases at J; junction bases unmatched: 0. Looked up from germline, CDR1 is LNHDA and CDR2 is SQIVND (reference sequence). This clone was recorded once. Study processing details: Reference gene primer amplification gave nucleated cell count estimates. The table came from immunoSEQ multiplex PCR; TCRdb's copy has only in-frame clones and leaves some out. V and J calls and clone size come straight from that table; D and trimming were deduced from the DNA. The table shows a few hundred thousand clones, with around 87% occurring only once. V is TRBV19 and J is TRBJ2-7, with 8 bases matching TRBD2. Material for sequencing was peripheral blood. The receptor comes from a woman in her forties or fifties who had recovered from COVID-19. Written as DNA, the CDR3 is TGTGCCAGTAGTATACTAGCGGGCGAGCAGTACTTC. As protein: CASSILAGEQYF. The full variable domain, its missing parts supplied by reference TRBV19 and TRBJ2-7, is DGGITQSPKYLFRKEGQNVTLSCEQNLNHDAMYWYRQDPGQGLRLIYYSQIVNDFQKGDIAEGYSVSREKKESFPLTVTSAQKNPTAFYLCASSILAGEQYFGPGTRLTVT.